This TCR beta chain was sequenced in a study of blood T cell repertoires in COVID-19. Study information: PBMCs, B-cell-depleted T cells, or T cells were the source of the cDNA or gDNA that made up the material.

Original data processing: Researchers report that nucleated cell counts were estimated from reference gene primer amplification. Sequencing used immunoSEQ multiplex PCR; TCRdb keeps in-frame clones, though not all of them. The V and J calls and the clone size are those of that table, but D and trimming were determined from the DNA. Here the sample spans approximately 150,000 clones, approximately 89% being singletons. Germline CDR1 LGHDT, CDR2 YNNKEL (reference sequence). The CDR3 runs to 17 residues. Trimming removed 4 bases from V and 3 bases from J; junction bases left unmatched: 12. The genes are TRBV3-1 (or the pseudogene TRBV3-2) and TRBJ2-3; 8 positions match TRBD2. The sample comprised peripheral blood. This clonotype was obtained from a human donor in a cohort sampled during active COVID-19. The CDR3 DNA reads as TGTGCCAGCAGCCCGATTGGCCCGGGGGGGAGAACAGATACGCAGTATTTT. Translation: CASSPIGPGGRTDTQYF.